These 29 T cell receptor beta chains came from one sample sequenced in a study of tissue T cells after allogeneic stem cell transplantation. Sequencing was performed with immunoSEQ multiplex PCR; in TCRdb, only in-frame clones are kept and a portion is missing. The sample includes about 6,300 clones, about 74% of them seen just once. This specimen consisted of tissue from the rectum, obtained at autopsy. These receptors were collected from a woman aged 18-49 years with breast cancer.

This clone was seen a few times. The V gene is TRBV24-1, the J gene TRBJ2-3; 12 nucleotides match TRBD1. Germline V gene lookup returns CDR1 KGHDR and CDR2 SFDVKD. V lost 4 bases to trimming and J lost 7 bases; unmatched junction nucleotides: 5. CDR3 size: 15 residues. DNA for the CDR3: TGTGCCACCAGTGAACCGGGACAGGGGGCATATACGCAGTATTTT. Encoded protein: CATSEPGQGAYTQYF.

The chain recombines TRBV7-2 with TRBJ2-3; a weak D match, TRBD2 (6 bases). Trimming left V 5 bases short and J 5 bases short, with 8 bases between. This CDR3 has 12 amino acids. CDR1 is SGHTA, CDR2 FQGNSA, per germline. In DNA, the CDR3 is TGTGCCAGCAGCCCGGGACTAGATACGCAGTATTTT. Translating gives CASSPGLDTQYF.

The chain links TRBV7-2 to TRBJ1-4; 7 bases match TRBD1. Trimming removed 2 bases from V and 0 bases from J; junction bases left unmatched: 9. CDR1 and CDR2 from the germline V gene are SGHTA and FQGNSA. This CDR3 contains 18 residues. CDR3 nucleotides: TGTGCCAGCAGCTTAAAGTATCCAGGGGGTGCAACTAATGAAAAACTGTTTTTT. Encoded protein: CASSLKYPGGATNEKLFF. Full variable domain (missing parts from reference TRBV7-2 and TRBJ1-4): GAGVSQSPSNKVTEKGKDVELRCDPISGHTALYWYRQSLGQGLEFLIYFQGNSAPDKSGLPSDRFSAERTGGSVSTLTIQRTQQEDSAVYLCASSLKYPGGATNEKLFFGSGTQLSVL.

The chain carries TRBV12-5 and TRBJ1-1; no reliable D call. Trimming removed 5 bases from V and 6 bases from J, with 13 bases in between. CDR3 length: 13 residues. CDR1 LGHNT and CDR2 FRNRAP come from the germline V gene. CDR3 loop: CASGIESASEAFF. The CDR3 DNA is TGTGCTAGTGGTATCGAATCAGCCTCTGAAGCTTTCTTT.

This sequence joins TRBV7-2 and TRBJ1-5; D possibly corresponds to TRBD1 (5 bases). Germline V CDR1 and CDR2: SGHTA, FQGNSA. CDR3 size: 16 residues. Trimming took 1 base from V and 3 from J, leaving 13 bases between them. CDR3 sequence reads: CASSLDLQGFNQPQHF. For the CDR3, the DNA is TGTGCCAGCAGCTTAGACCTCCAGGGATTCAATCAGCCCCAGCATTTT. Variable domain in full (rest from reference TRBV7-2 and TRBJ1-5): GAGVSQSPSNKVTEKGKDVELRCDPISGHTALYWYRQSLGQGLEFLIYFQGNSAPDKSGLPSDRFSAERTGGSVSTLTIQRTQQEDSAVYLCASSLDLQGFNQPQHFGDGTRLSIL.

V gene TRBV6-5 combines with J gene TRBJ1-5, with a tentative D call TRBD1 (6 bases). This CDR3 has 14 residues. The germline V gene has CDR1 MNHEY and CDR2 SVGAGI. V was pared by 2 bases and J by 5 bases, with 10 bases between. The CDR3 here is CASSYGQSHQPQHF. CDR3 nucleotide sequence: TGTGCCAGCAGTTACGGACAGTCGCATCAGCCCCAGCATTTT.

The chain couples TRBV9 to TRBJ1-6; TRBD1 agrees at 8 bases. The germline V gene has CDR1 SGDLS and CDR2 YYNGEE. J gave up 6 bases and V 3 bases, and 5 bases lay outside the gene matches. The CDR3 extends over 15 amino acids. Here the CDR3 reads CASSAGQGGNSPLHF. CDR3 DNA: TGTGCCAGCAGCGCAGGACAGGGAGGTAATTCACCCCTCCACTTT.

This clone has only a few counts. The chain couples TRBV5-1 to TRBJ1-1; D not resolved. The V gene lost 2 bases and the J gene lost 0 bases, with 8 bases spanning the gap. This CDR3 comprises 14 residues. Germline lookup yields CDR1 SGHRS and CDR2 YFSETQ. The CDR3 DNA sequence: TGCGCCAGCAGCTTAACGGACCTGAACACTGAAGCTTTCTTT. This gives the protein CASSLTDLNTEAFF.

This chain uses TRBV4-3 with TRBJ2-7; tentatively, D is TRBD1 (6 bases). Between the trimmed V and J ends, which lost 11 bases and 0 bases, there was a span of 20 bases. The V gene's germline CDR1 is LGHNA and CDR2 YSLEER. The CDR3 length is 15 residues. The CDR3 region has the DNA TGCGCCGACCGCACAGGGCTCCTACTCTCCTACGAGCAGTACTTC. Protein sequence: CADRTGLLLSYEQYF.

The V and J genes are TRBV21-1 and TRBJ1-1; TRBD1 is the table's D call and was not checked against the DNA. TRBV21-1 is given as a pseudogene. There are 17 residues in the CDR3. CDR3 protein: CASSKGLRRGRNTEAFF. For the CDR3, the DNA is TGTGCCAGCAGCAAAGGATTACGGAGGGGGCGAAACACTGAAGCTTTCTTT.

This chain uses TRBV11-2 with TRBJ2-5; 7 nucleotides match TRBD2. J lost 5 bases, V lost 5 bases, and 5 bases had no gene match. The CDR3 has 13 residues. Germline V gives CDR1 SGHAT, CDR2 FQNNGV. The CDR3 DNA reads TGTGCCAGCAGCCCCGCGGGAGTGGAGACCCAGTACTTC. Its translation is CASSPAGVETQYF.

The V call is TRBV5-6, the J call TRBJ2-5; possibly TRBD2 for D (5 bases). The germline V gene encodes CDR1 SGHDT and CDR2 YYEEEE. V was cut by 3 bases and J by 7 bases, with 16 bases left in between. This CDR3 has 14 residues. The CDR3 here is CASSSTGIAWTQYF. The DNA of the CDR3 is TGTGCCAGCAGCTCAACGGGAATAGCGTGGACCCAGTACTTC. The full variable domain, completed using reference TRBV5-6 and TRBJ2-5, is DAGVTQSPTHLIKTRGQQVTLRCSPKSGHDTVSWYQQALGQGPQFIFQYYEEEERQRGNFPDRFSGHQFPNYSSELNVNALLLGDSALYLCASSSTGIAWTQYFGPGTRLLVL.

This chain joins TRBV4-3 and TRBJ2-6; no firm D call. This CDR3 is 20 amino acids long. CDR1 and CDR2 (germline): LGHNA, YSLEER. V lost 2 bases to trimming and J lost 4 bases, with 24 bases between them. CDR3 loop: CASSQRLGKEHSWGANVLTF. CDR3 nucleotide sequence: TGCGCCAGCAGCCAACGTTTGGGGAAGGAGCATTCGTGGGGGGCCAACGTCCTGACTTTC.

The genes are TRBV18 and TRBJ2-5; 7 bases map to TRBD1. This CDR3 region has 15 residues. Looked up from germline, CDR1 is KGHSH and CDR2 is LQKENI. V trimming: 3 bases; J trimming: 4 bases; junction bases outside the gene matches: 8. CDR3 in amino acids: CASSPAEGDRETQYF. CDR3 in DNA: TGTGCCAGCTCACCCGCTGAAGGGGACAGAGAGACCCAGTACTTC.

The chain has TRBV5-4 and TRBJ2-2, with TRBD2 identical over 10 bases. The CDR3 length is 15 residues. V shed 5 bases and J 7 bases; nucleotides not matched to a gene: 8. The germline CDR1 and CDR2 sequences are SGHNT and YYREEE (reference sequence). DNA for the CDR3: TGTGCCAGCAGACCCAGCGGGAGGGGGATCGGGGAGCTGTTTTTT. Translated, it gives CASRPSGRGIGELFF. The full variable domain, rest sourced from reference TRBV5-4 and TRBJ2-2, is ETGVTQSPTHLIKTRGQQVTLRCSSQSGHNTVSWYQQALGQGPQFIFQYYREEENGRGNFPPRFSGLQFPNYSSELNVNALELDDSALYLCASRPSGRGIGELFFGEGSRLTVL.

The J gene is TRBJ2-5, the V gene TRBV6-6; maybe TRBD2 (6 bases). This CDR3 is built from 13 residues. The germline gives CDR1 MNHNY, CDR2 SVGAGI (reference sequence). V lost 8 bases, J lost 4 bases, and 14 bases lay in between. CDR3 DNA: TGTGCCAGCTCCGGGCAGGGAGGAGAGACCCAGTACTTC. Translating gives CASSGQGGETQYF.

The rearrangement joins TRBV5-5 to TRBJ1-3; TRBD1 matches 10 bases. CDR1 is SGHKS, CDR2 YYEKEE, per germline (reference sequence). This CDR3 has 16 amino acids. V trimming: 4 bases; J trimming: 3 bases; junction bases outside the gene matches: 7. CDR3 in amino acids: CASSGYRTGGGNTIYF. CDR3 in DNA: TGTGCCAGCAGCGGCTACCGGACAGGGGGTGGAAACACCATATATTTT.

V is TRBV7-8 and J is TRBJ2-3; D not resolved. V lost 5 bases and J lost 4, with 7 bases in between. This CDR3 comprises 12 residues. Germline lookup yields CDR1 SGHVS and CDR2 FQNEAQ. This CDR3 reads CASSLTPDTQYF. The DNA for the CDR3 is TGTGCCAGCAGCCTTACCCCAGATACGCAGTATTTT.

This sequence joins TRBV4-2 and TRBJ2-5; 8 bases are a match to TRBD1. Trimming removed 2 bases from V and 3 bases from J; junction bases left unmatched: 5. The CDR3 is 15 amino acids. In germline, CDR1 is LGHNA, CDR2 YNFKEQ. The CDR3 coding sequence is TGTGCCAGCAGCCAACGATACAGGGGGGAAGAGACCCAGTACTTC. It encodes CASSQRYRGEETQYF.

Here the CDR3 reads CASRSVVNTGELFF. The CDR3 DNA reads TGCGCCAGCAGATCCGTCGTGAACACCGGGGAGCTGTTTTTT. This chain links TRBV5-1 with TRBJ2-2; D unclear. This CDR3 has 14 amino acids. V gave up 5 bases and J gave up 1 base, with 9 bases separating them. The germline gives CDR1 SGHRS, CDR2 YFSETQ. The full variable domain, its missing parts supplied by reference TRBV5-1 and TRBJ2-2, is KAGVTQTPRYLIKTRGQQVTLSCSPISGHRSVSWYQQTPGQGLQFLFEYFSETQRNKGNFPGRFSGRQFSNSRSEMNVSTLELGDSALYLCASRSVVNTGELFFGEGSRLTVL.

The chain uses TRBV5-5 and TRBJ2-2; TRBD1 might be the D (6 bases). With 1 base removed from V and 0 bases from J, the gap between germline ends came to 13 bases. The germline CDR1 and CDR2 sequences are SGHKS and YYEKEE (reference sequence). CDR3 size: 17 residues. The DNA of the CDR3 is TGTGCCAGCAGCTTGCATCGGGCAGGGGCGAACACCGGGGAGCTGTTTTTT. It encodes CASSLHRAGANTGELFF. The complete variable domain, with remaining parts taken from reference TRBV5-5 and TRBJ2-2, reads DAGVTQSPTHLIKTRGQQVTLRCSPISGHKSVSWYQQVLGQGPQFIFQYYEKEERGRGNFPDRFSARQFPNYSSELNVNALLLGDSALYLCASSLHRAGANTGELFFGEGSRLTVL.

V usage is TRBV19 and J usage is TRBJ1-6; D may be TRBD1 (6 bases). With 3 bases removed from V and 10 bases from J, the gap between germline ends came to 13 bases. CDR1 is LNHDA, CDR2 SQIVND, per germline (reference sequence). There are 14 residues in the CDR3. The CDR3 sequence is CASSMDRWASPLHF. In DNA form, the CDR3 reads TGTGCCAGTAGTATGGACAGATGGGCCTCACCCCTCCACTTT.

J is TRBJ2-1 and V is TRBV5-1; TRBD2 matches 12 bases. V was pared by 4 bases and J by 10 bases, with 6 bases of the junction left unmatched. From germline, CDR1 is SGHRS and CDR2 YFSETQ. The CDR3 runs 14 residues. For the CDR3, the DNA is TGCGCCAGCAGCATCGGACTAGCGGGGAAAGAGCAGTTCTTC. Translation gives CASSIGLAGKEQFF.

The chain combines TRBV5-4 with TRBJ2-3; D unclear. V gave up 0 bases and J gave up 1 base, with 9 bases separating them. CDR1 and CDR2 from the germline V gene are SGHNT and YYREEE (reference sequence). This CDR3 region has 15 residues. CDR3 DNA: TGTGCCAGCAGCTTGGAATTATACGGCACAGATACGCAGTATTTT. It codes for CASSLELYGTDTQYF.

This clone was recorded only once. CDR3 coding DNA: TGTGCCAGCAGCTTAGGCGCGACTAGCGGGAGCTACAATGAGCAGTTCTTC. Protein product: CASSLGATSGSYNEQFF. The chain combines TRBV11-2 with TRBJ2-1, with TRBD2 identical over 12 bases. J lost 3 bases, V lost 1 base, and 4 bases had no gene match. The CDR3 spans 17 residues. Germline-derived CDR1 and CDR2 are SGHAT and FQNNGV.

The chain carries TRBV24-1 and TRBJ1-5; D perhaps matches TRBD1 (6 bases). Trimming pared 3 bases from V and 5 bases from J, leaving 7 bases between. Germline V lookup: CDR1 KGHDR, CDR2 SFDVKD. This CDR3 is built from 13 residues. The CDR3 coding sequence is TGTGCCACCAGTGATCACAGGGATCAGCCCCAGCATTTT. Translation: CATSDHRDQPQHF.

The V and J genes are TRBV27 and TRBJ1-5; possible D gene TRBD1, 5 bases. Trimming stripped 5 bases from V and 10 bases from J, with 15 bases between. The V gene's germline CDR1 is MNHEY and CDR2 SMNVEV (reference sequence). This CDR3 has 13 amino acids. CDR3 residues: CASSAIQGRPQHF. CDR3 in DNA: TGTGCCAGCAGTGCTATTCAGGGTCGCCCCCAGCATTTT.

The chain combines TRBV30 with TRBJ2-7; TRBD1 matches 10 bases. Germline V CDR1 and CDR2: GTSNPN, SVGIG (reference sequence). The CDR3 runs 14 residues. Germline trimming cut 0 bases from V and 5 bases from J; bases unmatched to any gene: 4. CDR3: CAWSVGDRGDEQYF. The DNA for the CDR3 is TGTGCCTGGAGTGTGGGGGACAGGGGCGACGAGCAGTACTTC.

V gene TRBV11-2 combines with J gene TRBJ2-2; TRBD2 matches at 7 bases. The CDR3 sequence is 18 residues long. Trimming at V came to 3 bases and at J to 8 bases, leaving 18 bases not matched to a gene. Germline CDR1 is SGHAT and CDR2 is FQNNGV. CDR3 residues: CASSFKITQGGTSGELFF. CDR3 in DNA: TGTGCCAGCAGCTTCAAGATCACTCAGGGAGGGACCTCGGGGGAGCTGTTTTTT.